The entry below describes one T cell receptor (beta chain). The data were obtained in a study of blood T cell repertoires in COVID-19. Seattle researchers signed up patients amid active infection and tracked them longitudinally. Assay used: immunoSEQ multiplex PCR; TCRdb lists only in-frame clones, some missing. Among roughly 200,000 clones listed, more than 80% were seen once. Trimming removed 6 bases from V and 7 bases from J; junction bases left unmatched: 9. Germline V gene sequence: CDR1 LNHNV, CDR2 YYDKDF (reference sequence). CDR3 length: 14 residues. The chain recombines TRBV15 with TRBJ1-2; 9 bases match TRBD1. What was sequenced was peripheral blood. The sequence was obtained from a woman aged 40-49 years with COVID-19, enrolled during active disease. The CDR3 spells CATRGVSTGGGYTF. CDR3 DNA: TGTGCCACCAGGGGGGTCTCGACAGGGGGTGGCTACACCTTC.